This T cell receptor (beta chain) was sequenced in a study of STAT5B mutations in CD4+ large granular lymphocyte leukemia. Profiling relied on immunoSEQ multiplex PCR, and the TCRdb table lists in-frame clones only, not all of them. The table lists fewer than 40,000 clones, roughly four fifths of them singletons. The sample consisted of CD4+ T cells from blood buffy coats. The sequence derives from a human donor in good health.

For the CDR3, the DNA is TGTGCCAGCAGTCACAGCGGGCCTCAAGAGACCCAGTACTTC. Its protein product is CASSHSGPQETQYF. The chain is built from TRBV7-9 and TRBJ2-5, with D tentatively TRBD2 (6 bases). CDR1 is SEHNR, CDR2 FQNEAQ, per germline (reference sequence). The CDR3 contains 14 residues. Between the trimmed V and J ends, which lost 6 bases and 2 bases, there was a span of 13 bases.